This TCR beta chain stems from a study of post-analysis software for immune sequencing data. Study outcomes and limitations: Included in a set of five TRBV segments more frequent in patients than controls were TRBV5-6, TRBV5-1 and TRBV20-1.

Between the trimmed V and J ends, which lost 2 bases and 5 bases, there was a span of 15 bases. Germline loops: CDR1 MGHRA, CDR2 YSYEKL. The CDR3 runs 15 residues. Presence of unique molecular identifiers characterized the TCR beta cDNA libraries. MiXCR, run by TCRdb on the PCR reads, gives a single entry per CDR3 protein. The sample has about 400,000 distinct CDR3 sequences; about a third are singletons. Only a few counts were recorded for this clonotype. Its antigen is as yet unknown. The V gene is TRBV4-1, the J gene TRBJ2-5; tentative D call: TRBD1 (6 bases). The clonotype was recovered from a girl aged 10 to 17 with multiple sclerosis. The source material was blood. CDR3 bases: TGCGCCAGCAGCCAAATAGCCCAGGGGTTGGAGACCCAGTACTTC. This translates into CASSQIAQGLETQYF.